This T cell receptor (beta chain) was identified in a study of T-cell memory formation after mild COVID-19. TCRdb recomputed calls from the 5' RACE reads with MiXCR, one row per CDR3 protein. This table holds around 310,000 distinct CDR3 sequences, about 20% found once. Remarks on this clonotype: What it binds is not known.

General study points: Pre-infection memory harbored some responding clones, suggesting cross-reactive memory joined.

The clonotype originates from a man younger than 30 who had mild COVID-19 (a few samples of this study predate the infection). Cell type and time point are not known. Sequencing used PBMCs or a T cell subset sorted from them (not recorded which).

The CDR3 region has the DNA TGTGCCAGCAGTTTAATAGGCAATGAGCAGTTCTTC. This sequence encodes CASSLIGNEQFF. The rearrangement uses TRBV12-3 or TRBV12-4 and TRBJ2-1; the D is unclear. The length of the CDR3 is 12 residues. Trimming cost V 2 bases and J 6 bases, with 5 bases left between them.